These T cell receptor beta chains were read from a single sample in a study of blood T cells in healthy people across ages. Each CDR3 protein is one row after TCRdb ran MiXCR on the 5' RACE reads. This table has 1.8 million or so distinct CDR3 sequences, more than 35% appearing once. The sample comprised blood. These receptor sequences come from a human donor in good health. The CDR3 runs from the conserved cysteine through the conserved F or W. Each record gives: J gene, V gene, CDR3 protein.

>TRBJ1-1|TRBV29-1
CSVTPGGLAFF
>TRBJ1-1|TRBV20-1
CSAMGQNTEAFF
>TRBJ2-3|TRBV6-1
CASSSPLGRGITDTQYF
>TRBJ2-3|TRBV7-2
CASSPGDRRDTQYF
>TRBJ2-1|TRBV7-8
CASSARTGISYNEQFF
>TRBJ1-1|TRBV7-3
CASSRGLGHTEAFF
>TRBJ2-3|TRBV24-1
CATQSLATDTQYF
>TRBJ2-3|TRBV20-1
CSARGGRGTDTQYF
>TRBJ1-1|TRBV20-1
CSARGGAATYTEAFF
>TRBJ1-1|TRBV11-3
CASSFDPLDTEAFF
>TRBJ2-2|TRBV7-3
CASSPKGGELFF
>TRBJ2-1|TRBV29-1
CSVEDVGRGSYNEQFF
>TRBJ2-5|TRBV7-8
CASSLEGSQQETQYF
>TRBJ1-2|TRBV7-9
CASSLPTGRNGYTF
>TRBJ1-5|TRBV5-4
CASSRAGQEEQPQHF
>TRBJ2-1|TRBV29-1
CSVESLGRLIYNEQFF
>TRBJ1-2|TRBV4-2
CASSLAGQSGYGYTF
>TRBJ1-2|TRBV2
CASSPGVPGYTF
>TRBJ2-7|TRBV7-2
CASSLASGGTRQQYF
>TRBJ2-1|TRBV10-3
CATSESSVERGRSSYNEQFF
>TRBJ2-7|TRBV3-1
CASSPFTGYEQYF
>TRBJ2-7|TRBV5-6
CASSPTGQGKTYEQYF
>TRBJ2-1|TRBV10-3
CAISAIASEWDEQFF
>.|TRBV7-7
CASSPRTGGLETQYF
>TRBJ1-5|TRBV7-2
CASSLGTGGYQPQHF
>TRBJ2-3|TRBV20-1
CSAIRLAGRTTDTQYF
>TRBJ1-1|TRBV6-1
CASSGAVGGWTEAFF
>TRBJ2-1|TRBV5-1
CASSLELAPYNEQFF
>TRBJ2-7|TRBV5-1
CASSLAGGSDEQYF